The present entry profiles one T cell receptor beta chain with its context. The sample comes from a study of blood T cell repertoires in COVID-19. Trimming removed 3 bases from V and 11 bases from J, with 17 bases in between. Germline V gene sequence: CDR1 LNHDA, CDR2 SQIVND (reference sequence). The CDR3 loop spans 15 amino acids. TCRdb's table, derived via immunoSEQ multiplex PCR, lists solely in-frame clones and lacks some. The sample contains roughly 400,000 clones, 88% of which appear only once. The specimen sequenced was PBMCs or T cells enriched from blood (not recorded which). The V gene is TRBV19, the J gene TRBJ1-6; D gene unclear. The sequence was obtained from a woman between 35 and 50 years old with acute COVID-19. The DNA for the CDR3 is TGTGCCAGTAGTATGCAGGCAGTCTCGGAGGCACCCCTCCACTTT. Its translation is CASSMQAVSEAPLHF.